Following are 14 T cell receptor beta chains from one sample sequenced in a study of T cells in Graves' hyperthyroidism and ophthalmopathy. Amplification of TCR beta CDR3 regions was performed using RNA transcripts as template. The HTBI primer set drove a first-round RT-PCR of the TCR CDR3. TCRdb processed the multiplex PCR reads anew with MiXCR; each CDR3 protein has one entry. The sample gives around 420,000 distinct CDR3 sequences, 15% to 19% of which show up once; roughly 7.7% is in the top ten. The sequenced sample consisted of blood. The receptors were gathered from a woman under 30 with Graves' hyperthyroidism.

This clonotype was seen at least ten times. The chain links TRBV10-2 to TRBJ1-1; 7 nucleotides match TRBD1. The V and J ends lost 6 bases and 3 bases, in that order; junction bases with no gene match: 4. The CDR3 loop spans 13 amino acids. Germline CDR1 and CDR2: WSHSY and SAAADI. The CDR3 here is CASRTGLDTEAFF. As DNA, the CDR3 is TGCGCCAGCAGGACAGGGTTGGACACTGAAGCTTTCTTT.

This clonotype was counted many times. This rearrangement joins TRBV20-1 to TRBJ2-1; the match to TRBD2 covers 11 bases. The CDR3 has 18 residues. Losses at the gene ends were 0 bases for V and 0 bases for J; bases not matched to a gene: 7. Germline CDR1 and CDR2: DFQATT and SNEGSKA (reference sequence). CDR3 nucleotides: TGCAGTGCTAGAGATTTTCGTAGCGGGGGGGCCTCCTACAATGAGCAGTTCTTC. Protein product: CSARDFRSGGASYNEQFF.

This clonotype was seen repeatedly, ten times or more. V gene TRBV6-2 or TRBV6-3 combines with J gene TRBJ2-3, with D possibly being TRBD1 or TRBD2 (5 bases each). Germline CDR1 is MNHEY and CDR2 is SVGEGT. V was shortened by 2 bases and J by 3 bases, with 15 bases between the two germline ends. The CDR3 has 16 amino acids. The CDR3 nucleotides read TGTGCCAGCAGTTACGCACGGGACGGTCTAACAGATACGCAGTATTTT. Translation: CASSYARDGLTDTQYF.

At least ten counts were recorded for this clonotype. The CDR3 bases are TGTGCCTGGAGTGCTAGTGCACCAGGCCCGTACTTC. It encodes CAWSASAPGPYF. V usage is TRBV30 and J usage is TRBJ2-5; D remains unclear. V was trimmed by 1 base and J by 13 bases, leaving 16 bases between them. The CDR3 runs to 12 residues. The V gene's germline CDR1 is GTSNPN and CDR2 SVGIG (reference sequence).

This clonotype has a count of ten or more. The J gene is TRBJ2-1, the V gene TRBV2; D is ambiguous. The CDR3 loop spans 13 amino acids. Trimming left V 5 bases short and J 4 bases short, with 9 bases between. Germline-derived CDR1 and CDR2 are SNHLY and FYNNEI. The CDR3 region is CASSSLWYNEQFF. CDR3 coding DNA: TGTGCCAGCAGTTCCCTCTGGTACAATGAGCAGTTCTTC.

This clonotype has a count of ten or more. The chain carries TRBV5-5 and TRBJ2-3; unclear D gene. CDR1 and CDR2 (germline): SGHKS, YYEKEE (reference sequence). Deletions cut 0 bases from V and 1 base from J, with 9 bases between. The CDR3 runs to 15 residues. In nucleotides, the CDR3 is TGTGCCAGCAGCTTGGCCCTATTTCGCACAGATACGCAGTATTTT. Translating it yields CASSLALFRTDTQYF.

This clonotype was seen a handful of times. The chain has TRBV6-1 and TRBJ2-7, with D perhaps given as TRBD1 or TRBD2 (5 bases each). Trimming pared 1 base from V and 0 bases from J, leaving 13 bases between. The CDR3 spans 16 residues. Germline V gene lookup returns CDR1 MNHNS and CDR2 SASEGT. CDR3 bases: TGTGCCAGCAGTGAAGGCCACTGGGACCTCTCCTACGAGCAGTACTTC. Translation gives CASSEGHWDLSYEQYF.

V and J are TRBV7-3 and TRBJ2-5, with a weak D call TRBD2 (5 bases). CDR3 length equals 15 residues. The germline V gene has CDR1 SGHTA and CDR2 FQGTGA. Trimming cost V 2 bases and J 5 bases, with 15 bases left between them. CDR3 region: CASSLDSSRGETQYF. Here the CDR3 DNA reads TGTGCCAGCAGCTTAGATAGTTCCCGAGGGGAGACCCAGTACTTC.

The V gene is TRBV6-1, the J gene TRBJ2-3, with a tentative D call TRBD2 (6 bases). Trimming took 7 bases from V and 5 from J, leaving 16 bases between them. CDR3 length equals 14 residues. The germline CDR1 and CDR2 sequences are MNHNS and SASEGT. Here the CDR3 DNA reads TGTGCCAGCACACGAGCGGGCCATCAAGATACGCAGTATTTT. The encoded protein is CASTRAGHQDTQYF.

This clonotype has at least ten counts. This chain joins TRBV10-2 and TRBJ1-5, with D perhaps matching TRBD1 (6 bases). The CDR3 sequence is 15 residues long. Germline V lookup: CDR1 WSHSY, CDR2 SAAADI. V was trimmed by 4 bases and J by 2 bases, leaving 12 bases between them. The CDR3 nucleotides are TGCGCCAGCAGTGTTAGGGGGTCGGGCAATCAGCCCCAGCATTTT. Translation gives CASSVRGSGNQPQHF.

This clonotype was picked up many times. J is TRBJ2-7 and V is TRBV7-2; 8 bases agree with TRBD1. The CDR3 is 15 amino acids. Germline V CDR1 and CDR2: SGHTA, FQGNSA. J gave up 7 bases and V 4 bases, and 12 bases lay outside the gene matches. The CDR3 DNA reads as TGTGCCAGCAGCTCAGAGGGGGCAGGGGGCAGGGAGCAGTACTTC. This translates into CASSSEGAGGREQYF.

The V and J genes are TRBV5-6 and TRBJ2-5, with 10 bases aligning to TRBD2. Germline CDR1 is SGHDT and CDR2 is YYEEEE. CDR3 length equals 17 residues. J was trimmed by 4 bases and V by 0 bases; bases with no gene match: 9. CDR3 DNA: TGTGCCAGCAGCTTGGGCCCCAGCGGGGGGGGTCGAGAGACCCAGTACTTC. This gives the protein CASSLGPSGGGRETQYF.

The chain uses TRBV20-1 and TRBJ1-2; 9 nucleotides align to TRBD1. Per the germline V gene, CDR1 is DFQATT and CDR2 is SNEGSKA (reference sequence). V lost 3 bases and J lost 3; bases outside the gene matches: 5. CDR3 length: 14 residues. CDR3: CSARGTGIDYGYTF. The CDR3 bases are TGCAGTGCTAGGGGGACAGGGATCGACTATGGCTACACCTTC.

This clonotype has more than one count but fewer than ten. The chain has TRBV9 and TRBJ2-6; no definite D call. This CDR3 region has 14 residues. Looked up from germline, CDR1 is SGDLS and CDR2 is YYNGEE. V gave up 1 base and J gave up 4 bases, with 6 bases separating them. This chain's CDR3 is CASSVWRGANVLTF. In DNA, the CDR3 is TGTGCCAGCAGCGTATGGAGAGGGGCCAACGTCCTGACTTTC.